This T cell receptor beta chain emerged from a study of blood T cell repertoires in COVID-19. As for the study in general: Acute and convalescent COVID-19 samples came from the United States, Italy and Spain. T cells, B-cell-depleted T cells, or PBMCs supplied cDNA or gDNA.

Trimming took 2 bases from V and 0 from J, leaving 14 bases between them. The CDR3 totals 18 residues. CDR1 and CDR2 (germline): LGHNA, YNFKEQ. Assay: immunoSEQ multiplex PCR; the TCRdb copy retains only in-frame clones and omits some. Seen here are 20,000 to 25,000 clones, about nine tenths observed once, and the top ten hold 7% to 9%. The sample consisted of peripheral blood. The receptor was derived from a man aged 65 to 79 with active COVID-19. The chain carries TRBV4-2 and TRBJ2-6; TRBD2 might be the D (6 bases). The CDR3 region has the DNA TGTGCCAGCAGCCAACTAGGGACTGTCCTCTCTGGGGCCAACGTCCTGACTTTC. Protein: CASSQLGTVLSGANVLTF.